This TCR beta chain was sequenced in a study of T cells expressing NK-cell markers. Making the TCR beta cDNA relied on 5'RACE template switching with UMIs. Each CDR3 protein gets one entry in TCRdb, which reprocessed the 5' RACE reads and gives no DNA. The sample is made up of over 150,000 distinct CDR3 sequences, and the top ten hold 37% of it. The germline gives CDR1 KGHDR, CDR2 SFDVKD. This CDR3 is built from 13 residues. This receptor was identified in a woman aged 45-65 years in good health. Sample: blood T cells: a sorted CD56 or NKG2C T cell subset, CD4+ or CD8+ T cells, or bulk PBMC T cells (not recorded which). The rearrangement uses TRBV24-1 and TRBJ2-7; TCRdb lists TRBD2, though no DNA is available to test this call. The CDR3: CATSSREEYEQYF.